This is a list of T cell receptor beta chains from one sample in a study of blood T cell repertoires in COVID-19. Produced via immunoSEQ multiplex PCR; TCRdb's table is partial and in-frame only. This table has 70,000 to 95,000 clones, about nine tenths appearing once. Sequencing used peripheral blood. The receptors stem from a man aged 50 to 60 with acute or convalescent COVID-19. CDR3s include the opening cysteine and the closing phenylalanine or tryptophan. D genes are given only for firm matches. Clone size is not always given. Where it is, it says once, few, many or a class for expanded clones.

v_gene	j_gene	d_gene	abundance	CDR3aa	CDR3nt
TRBV25-1	TRBJ2-5	TRBD1	few	CASSESGGVGETQYF	TGTGCCAGCAGTGAATCAGGGGGAGTAGGAGAGACCCAGTACTTC
TRBV23-1	TRBJ2-6	NA	NA	CASSQSCRGAGANVLTF	TGCGCCAGCAGTCAATCTTGTCGGGGTGCCGGGGCCAACGTCCTGACTTTC
TRBV4-2	TRBJ2-5	TRBD1	NA	CASSQVQGLETQYF	TGTGCCAGCAGCCAAGTACAGGGGCTAGAGACCCAGTACTTC
TRBV3-1/TRBV3-2	TRBJ1-1	NA	NA	CASRGGTEAFF	TGTGCCAGTCGGGGGGGCACTGAAGCTTTCTTT
TRBV6-6	TRBJ2-1	NA	few	CASSYQQEKGGNEQFF	TGTGCCAGCAGTTACCAACAGGAGAAAGGCGGCAATGAGCAGTTCTTC
TRBV28	TRBJ2-7	NA	NA	CASKATGTPYEQYF	TGTGCCAGCAAAGCAACAGGGACCCCCTACGAGCAGTACTTC
TRBV5-1	TRBJ2-5	TRBD1	NA	CASSLDQGAGTQYF	TGCGCCAGCAGCTTGGATCAGGGGGCAGGGACCCAGTACTTC
TRBV5-1	TRBJ2-5	TRBD2	NA	CASSLASGVQETQYF	TGCGCCAGCAGCTTGGCCAGCGGGGTCCAAGAGACCCAGTACTTC
TRBV6-6	TRBJ1-3	TRBD1	NA	CASSPPDPTGTGNTIYF	TGTGCCAGCAGTCCTCCAGACCCGACAGGGACTGGAAACACCATATATTTT
TRBV7-2	TRBJ1-4	NA	NA	CASSLGTQNEKLFF	TGTGCCAGCAGCTTAGGGACACAGAATGAAAAACTGTTTTTT
TRBV6-5	TRBJ2-5	TRBD2	NA	CASHSGDWYQETQYF	TGTGCCAGCCACAGCGGGGACTGGTACCAAGAGACCCAGTACTTC
TRBV7-9	TRBJ2-1	NA	NA	CASSFVDSHNEQFF	TGTGCCAGCAGCTTTGTGGACAGCCACAATGAGCAGTTCTTC
TRBV2	TRBJ2-2	NA	NA	CASSETGGDTGELFF	TGTGCCAGCAGTGAAACTGGGGGCGACACCGGGGAGCTGTTTTTT
TRBV19	TRBJ1-6	NA	once	CASSVTGANSPLHF	TGTGCCAGTAGTGTGACAGGCGCTAATTCACCCCTCCACTTT
TRBV7-6	TRBJ2-5	TRBD1	NA	CASSLRPGQGLAETQYF	TGTGCCAGCAGCTTACGTCCGGGACAGGGTCTAGCAGAGACCCAGTACTTC
TRBV2	TRBJ1-4	NA	NA	CASQRGGDEKLFF	TGTGCCAGTCAGAGGGGGGGAGATGAAAAACTGTTTTTT
TRBV28	TRBJ2-7	TRBD2	NA	CASSFFQGGTYEQYF	TGTGCCAGCAGTTTCTTTCAGGGAGGGACCTACGAGCAGTACTTC
TRBV7-2	TRBJ1-3	NA	NA	CASSFRQGNTIYF	TGTGCCAGCAGCTTCAGACAGGGAAACACCATATATTTT
TRBV7-9	TRBJ2-5	TRBD1	NA	CASSPTGEETQYF	TGTGCCAGCAGCCCGACAGGGGAAGAGACCCAGTACTTC
TRBV19	TRBJ1-1	NA	NA	CASSIQSGLGTEAFF	TGTGCCAGTAGTATTCAATCGGGGTTGGGTACTGAAGCTTTCTTT
TRBV9	TRBJ2-1	NA	NA	CASSAHRDHEQFF	TGTGCCAGCAGCGCCCACAGGGACCATGAGCAGTTCTTC
TRBV4-1	TRBJ1-6	TRBD1	NA	CASSQGDRGFSPLHF	TGCGCCAGCAGCCAAGGGGACAGGGGGTTTTCACCCCTCCACTTT
TRBV30	TRBJ1-6	NA	NA	CAWSVQRTYNSPLHF	TGTGCCTGGAGTGTACAGAGAACCTATAATTCACCCCTCCACTTT
TRBV19	TRBJ2-5	TRBD1	once	CASSIFSGGNQETQYF	TGTGCCAGTAGTATATTTTCAGGGGGCAACCAAGAGACCCAGTACTTC
TRBV28	TRBJ1-2	NA	NA	CASSPTQPGARDYTF	TGTGCCAGCAGTCCGACCCAACCAGGGGCGCGCGACTACACCTTC
TRBV5-8	TRBJ1-2	NA	NA	CASSSRQVWGYTF	TGTGCCAGCAGCTCTCGACAGGTCTGGGGCTACACCTTC
TRBV28	TRBJ2-2	TRBD2	NA	CASSILAGDVTGELFF	TGTGCCAGCAGTATACTAGCGGGAGACGTCACCGGGGAGCTGTTTTTT
TRBV27	TRBJ2-2	NA	NA	CASRLGQTNTGELFF	TGTGCCAGCAGACTCGGACAGACAAACACCGGGGAGCTGTTTTTT
TRBV29-1	TRBJ2-2	TRBD1	NA	CSADRGTGELFF	TGCAGCGCCGACAGGGGCACCGGGGAGCTGTTTTTT
TRBV13	TRBJ1-6	NA	NA	CASSGAGNSPLHF	TGTGCCAGCAGCGGGGCAGGGAATTCACCCCTCCACTTT
TRBV4-1	TRBJ1-4	NA	NA	CASSPAPIGGTNEKLFF	TGCGCCAGCAGCCCAGCCCCCATCGGGGGGACTAATGAAAAACTGTTTTTT
TRBV7-3	TRBJ2-3	NA	NA	CASSLNGRARDTQYF	TGTGCCAGCAGCTTAAACGGCAGGGCCCGAGATACGCAGTATTTT
TRBV5-6	TRBJ1-5	TRBD1	NA	CASSLYGRGKQPQHF	TGTGCCAGCAGCTTGTATGGCAGGGGGAAGCAGCCCCAGCATTTT
TRBV15	TRBJ2-5	TRBD2	NA	CATSRERTSGRETQYF	TGTGCCACCAGCAGAGAGAGGACTAGCGGGAGAGAGACCCAGTACTTC
TRBV11-3	TRBJ1-4	NA	NA	CASSLEAGAGTPNEKLFF	TGTGCCAGCAGCTTAGAGGCGGGGGCAGGGACACCTAATGAAAAACTGTTTTTT
TRBV2	TRBJ2-7	TRBD1	once	CASSEDRIYEQYF	TGTGCCAGCAGTGAGGACAGGATCTACGAGCAGTACTTC
TRBV21-1	TRBJ2-7	NA	once	CASSGGTSPYEQYF	TGTGCCAGCAGCGGCGGAACAAGCCCCTACGAGCAGTACTTC
TRBV18	TRBJ1-1	TRBD1	NA	CASLTGTGGLEAFF	TGTGCCAGCTTAACCGGGACAGGAGGTCTTGAAGCTTTCTTT
TRBV5-1	TRBJ2-2	NA	NA	CASSSVRVQAGELFF	TGCGCCAGCAGCTCCGTCAGGGTTCAGGCCGGGGAGCTGTTTTTT
TRBV11-2	TRBJ2-7	NA	NA	CASSFSPSFSYEQYF	TGTGCCAGCAGCTTTTCCCCGTCTTTCTCGTACGAGCAGTACTTC
TRBV19	TRBJ1-5	TRBD1	NA	CASSKGQGPQPQHF	TGTGCCAGTAGCAAGGGACAGGGGCCTCAGCCCCAGCATTTT
TRBV19	TRBJ1-2	TRBD1	NA	CASSSTGTAYGYTF	TGTGCCAGTAGTTCAACCGGGACAGCATATGGCTACACCTTC
TRBV2	TRBJ2-1	NA	NA	CASSFRGSSYNEQFF	TGTGCCAGCAGTTTCCGGGGGAGCTCCTACAATGAGCAGTTCTTC
TRBV6-5	TRBJ2-5	NA	NA	CASTSGLYQETQYF	TGTGCCAGTACCAGCGGTTTGTACCAAGAGACCCAGTACTTC
TRBV11-2	TRBJ2-2	NA	NA	CASSSTWTASLSGELFF	TGTGCCAGCAGCTCCACCTGGACAGCTAGTCTCTCCGGGGAGCTGTTTTTT
TRBV19	TRBJ2-7	TRBD2	few	CASTPGLGWYEQYF	TGTGCCAGTACCCCGGGACTAGGATGGTACGAGCAGTACTTC
TRBV19	TRBJ2-7	TRBD2	NA	CASSTRLASYEQYF	TGTGCCAGTAGTACTAGACTAGCGAGCTACGAGCAGTACTTC
TRBV6-1	TRBJ1-5	NA	NA	CASSEASGRNQPQHF	TGTGCCAGCAGTGAAGCAAGTGGGCGCAATCAGCCCCAGCATTTT
TRBV27	TRBJ1-5	TRBD1	once	CASSHLTGLGQPQHF	TGTGCCAGCAGTCACCTGACAGGGCTGGGCCAGCCCCAGCATTTT